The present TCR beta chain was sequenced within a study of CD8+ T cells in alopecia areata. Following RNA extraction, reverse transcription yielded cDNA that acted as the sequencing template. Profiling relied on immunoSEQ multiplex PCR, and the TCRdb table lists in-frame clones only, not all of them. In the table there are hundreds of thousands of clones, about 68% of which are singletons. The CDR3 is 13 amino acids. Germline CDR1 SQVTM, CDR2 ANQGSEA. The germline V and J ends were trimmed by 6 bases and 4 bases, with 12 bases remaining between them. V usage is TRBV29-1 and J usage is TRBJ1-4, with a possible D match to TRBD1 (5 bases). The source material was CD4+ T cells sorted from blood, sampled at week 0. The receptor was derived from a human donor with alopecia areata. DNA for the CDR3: TGCAGCGTGGCCAGGGACCTTAATGAAAAACTGTTTTTT. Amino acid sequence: CSVARDLNEKLFF.